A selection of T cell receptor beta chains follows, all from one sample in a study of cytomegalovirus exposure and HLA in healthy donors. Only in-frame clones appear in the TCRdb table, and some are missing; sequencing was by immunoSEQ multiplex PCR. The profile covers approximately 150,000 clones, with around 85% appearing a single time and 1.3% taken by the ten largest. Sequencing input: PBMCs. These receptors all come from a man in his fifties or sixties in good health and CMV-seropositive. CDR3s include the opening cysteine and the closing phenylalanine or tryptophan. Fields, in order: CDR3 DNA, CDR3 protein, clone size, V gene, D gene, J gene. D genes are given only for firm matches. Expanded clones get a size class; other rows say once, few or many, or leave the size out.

CDR3nt: TGTGCCAGCGGGGACAGGGGGTACGAGCAGTACTTC
CDR3aa: CASGDRGYEQYF
abundance: -
v_gene: TRBV7-2
d_gene: TRBD1
j_gene: TRBJ2-7

CDR3nt: TGTGCCAGCAGGCCGTCGGGGGGGGCAGGAGATACGCAGTATTTT
CDR3aa: CASRPSGGAGDTQYF
abundance: -
v_gene: TRBV28
d_gene: TRBD2
j_gene: TRBJ2-3

CDR3nt: TGTGCCAGCAGCCAAGGCACTAGCGGGATAGCTGAGCAGTTCTTC
CDR3aa: CASSQGTSGIAEQFF
abundance: -
v_gene: TRBV4-2
d_gene: TRBD2
j_gene: TRBJ2-1

CDR3nt: TGTGCCAGCAGTTTTTCAGGGAAGGATCAGCCCCAGCATTTT
CDR3aa: CASSFSGKDQPQHF
abundance: -
v_gene: TRBV27
d_gene: -
j_gene: TRBJ1-5

CDR3nt: TGTGCCAGCAGCCAAGACTACTCTGGAAACACCATATATTTT
CDR3aa: CASSQDYSGNTIYF
abundance: -
v_gene: TRBV14
d_gene: -
j_gene: TRBJ1-3

CDR3nt: TGTGCCAGCAGTTACATGCGGGGAAGCACAGATACGCAGTATTTT
CDR3aa: CASSYMRGSTDTQYF
abundance: -
v_gene: TRBV6-6
d_gene: -
j_gene: TRBJ2-3

CDR3nt: TGTGCCAGCAGTGTTCTACTGGGGGGGCAGCAGCCCCAGCATTTT
CDR3aa: CASSVLLGGQQPQHF
abundance: -
v_gene: TRBV25-1
d_gene: -
j_gene: TRBJ1-5

CDR3nt: TGTGCCAGCAGTGGTCAGGTCCCCAATGAGCAGTTCTTC
CDR3aa: CASSGQVPNEQFF
abundance: -
v_gene: TRBV2
d_gene: -
j_gene: TRBJ2-1

CDR3nt: TGCGCCAGCAGTTTACAGGGCCGGTACAATGAGCAGTTCTTC
CDR3aa: CASSLQGRYNEQFF
abundance: -
v_gene: TRBV5-1
d_gene: -
j_gene: TRBJ2-1

CDR3nt: TGTGCCAGTAGTACACTACCGGGACAGGGCGACACTGAAGCTTTCTTT
CDR3aa: CASSTLPGQGDTEAFF
abundance: once
v_gene: TRBV19
d_gene: TRBD1
j_gene: TRBJ1-1

CDR3nt: TGTGCCAGCTCACCGTCGGACAGGGATGGCTACACCTTC
CDR3aa: CASSPSDRDGYTF
abundance: once
v_gene: TRBV18
d_gene: TRBD1
j_gene: TRBJ1-2

CDR3nt: TGTGCCAGCAGTTTAGTTCGGGACAGCCAAGTCCAAGAGACCCAGTACTTC
CDR3aa: CASSLVRDSQVQETQYF
abundance: -
v_gene: TRBV27
d_gene: TRBD1
j_gene: TRBJ2-5

CDR3nt: TGTGCCACCCGGGAACTAGCCACCACCGGGGAGCTGTTTTTT
CDR3aa: CATRELATTGELFF
abundance: -
v_gene: TRBV19
d_gene: -
j_gene: TRBJ2-2

CDR3nt: TGTGCCAGCTCGTGGTCCGGGACAACTAATGAAAAACTGTTTTTT
CDR3aa: CASSWSGTTNEKLFF
abundance: once
v_gene: TRBV28
d_gene: -
j_gene: TRBJ1-4

CDR3nt: TGTGCCAGCAGCGTATTAGCGGGGGGCGAGCAGTACTTC
CDR3aa: CASSVLAGGEQYF
abundance: -
v_gene: TRBV9
d_gene: TRBD2
j_gene: TRBJ2-7

CDR3nt: TGTGCCAGCAGCCCCCGGGTAGCGGGGCTCTCTGGGGCCAACGTCCTGACTTTC
CDR3aa: CASSPRVAGLSGANVLTF
abundance: few
v_gene: TRBV7-3
d_gene: TRBD2
j_gene: TRBJ2-6

CDR3nt: TGTGCCAGCAGCTTGGCCAGCTGGAGCGGGAGGAAGGAAGCTTTCTTT
CDR3aa: CASSLASWSGRKEAFF
abundance: -
v_gene: TRBV5-8
d_gene: -
j_gene: TRBJ1-1

CDR3nt: TGCGCCAGCAGCCTGGCAGCGGGGCACAATGAGCAGTTCTTC
CDR3aa: CASSLAAGHNEQFF
abundance: -
v_gene: TRBV5-1
d_gene: TRBD2
j_gene: TRBJ2-1

CDR3nt: TGTGCCAGCAGCGACCTACGGGACAAACGCTATGGCTACACCTTC
CDR3aa: CASSDLRDKRYGYTF
abundance: -
v_gene: TRBV11-2
d_gene: -
j_gene: TRBJ1-2

CDR3nt: TGTGCCAGCAGCTTTGGACAGTCCTACGAGCAGTACTTC
CDR3aa: CASSFGQSYEQYF
abundance: few
v_gene: TRBV7-8
d_gene: -
j_gene: TRBJ2-7

CDR3nt: TGCGCCAGCAGCTTTTCTTTGTCCTACGAGCAGTACTTC
CDR3aa: CASSFSLSYEQYF
abundance: -
v_gene: TRBV5-1
d_gene: -
j_gene: TRBJ2-7

CDR3nt: TGTGCCAGCAGTTTACTGGACAGGGGGCTTGAGAATGAGCAGTTCTTC
CDR3aa: CASSLLDRGLENEQFF
abundance: -
v_gene: TRBV28
d_gene: TRBD1
j_gene: TRBJ2-1

CDR3nt: TGCGCCAGCAGCTTGGATGGGGCGTCTAACTATGGCTACACCTTC
CDR3aa: CASSLDGASNYGYTF
abundance: -
v_gene: TRBV5-1
d_gene: -
j_gene: TRBJ1-2

CDR3nt: TGTGCCAGCAGACTTCATGAGCGGTCCTACAATGAGCAGTTCTTC
CDR3aa: CASRLHERSYNEQFF
abundance: -
v_gene: TRBV2
d_gene: -
j_gene: TRBJ2-1

CDR3nt: TGTGCCAGTAGTCCTCAGGGGCCCTACGAGCAGTACTTC
CDR3aa: CASSPQGPYEQYF
abundance: -
v_gene: TRBV19
d_gene: -
j_gene: TRBJ2-7

CDR3nt: TGCGCCAGCAGGGGGACAGGTGAAGCTTTCTTT
CDR3aa: CASRGTGEAFF
abundance: -
v_gene: TRBV5-1
d_gene: TRBD1
j_gene: TRBJ1-1

CDR3nt: TGCGCCAGCAGCTCTCAGGGATACGCGAACTATGGCTACACCTTC
CDR3aa: CASSSQGYANYGYTF
abundance: -
v_gene: TRBV4-1
d_gene: -
j_gene: TRBJ1-2

CDR3nt: TGTGCCAGCAGGACCCGGGGCACCGGGGAGCTGTTTTTT
CDR3aa: CASRTRGTGELFF
abundance: -
v_gene: TRBV27
d_gene: -
j_gene: TRBJ2-2

CDR3nt: TGTGCCAGCAGCTTACGGAGGGGCCAAGGGAAGACTGAAGCTTTCTTT
CDR3aa: CASSLRRGQGKTEAFF
abundance: few
v_gene: TRBV7-9
d_gene: -
j_gene: TRBJ1-1

CDR3nt: TGTGCCAGCTCACCCGCTTTCGGGGGTCAAGAGACCCAGTACTTC
CDR3aa: CASSPAFGGQETQYF
abundance: once
v_gene: TRBV18
d_gene: -
j_gene: TRBJ2-5

CDR3nt: TGCAGCGCGACACAGGGGGCTGGCTATGGCTACACCTTC
CDR3aa: CSATQGAGYGYTF
abundance: -
v_gene: TRBV29-1
d_gene: TRBD1
j_gene: TRBJ1-2

CDR3nt: TGCGCCAGCAGCTTGGGGACAGGGGAAGGTGAAAAACTGTTTTTT
CDR3aa: CASSLGTGEGEKLFF
abundance: -
v_gene: TRBV5-1
d_gene: TRBD1
j_gene: TRBJ1-4

CDR3nt: TGTGCCAGCAGCTCGAGGGAGAGACCGGATAGCTATGGCTACACCTTC
CDR3aa: CASSSRERPDSYGYTF
abundance: -
v_gene: TRBV11-2
d_gene: -
j_gene: TRBJ1-2

CDR3nt: TGTGCCAGCAGCTGGGCGGGAAGCTCCTACGAGCAGTACTTC
CDR3aa: CASSWAGSSYEQYF
abundance: -
v_gene: TRBV7-9
d_gene: -
j_gene: TRBJ2-7

CDR3nt: TGTGCCAGCAGCTTGACTAGCGGGGGGGCGGGCGTCCACAATGAGCAGTTCTTC
CDR3aa: CASSLTSGGAGVHNEQFF
abundance: few
v_gene: TRBV5-4
d_gene: TRBD2
j_gene: TRBJ2-1

CDR3nt: TGCGCCAGCAGCTTGGATACGGGATACTCTGGAAACACCATATATTTT
CDR3aa: CASSLDTGYSGNTIYF
abundance: -
v_gene: TRBV5-1
d_gene: -
j_gene: TRBJ1-3

CDR3nt: TGTGCCAGCAGTTTAAGGCAGGGGGTCGGTAATGAGCAGTTCTTC
CDR3aa: CASSLRQGVGNEQFF
abundance: -
v_gene: TRBV27
d_gene: TRBD1
j_gene: TRBJ2-1

CDR3nt: TGTGCCAGTAGTATGGGGGCAGGCCGTCCCAGGACCGTTCAGTACTTC
CDR3aa: CASSMGAGRPRTVQYF
abundance: -
v_gene: TRBV19
d_gene: -
j_gene: TRBJ2-4

CDR3nt: TGTGCCAGCAGTTACAAGGGGGCGCTGGGCTACACCTTC
CDR3aa: CASSYKGALGYTF
abundance: -
v_gene: TRBV6-5
d_gene: TRBD1
j_gene: TRBJ1-2

CDR3nt: TGCGCCAGCAGATACTGGACAGGGGTCTATGGCTACACCTTC
CDR3aa: CASRYWTGVYGYTF
abundance: -
v_gene: TRBV5-1
d_gene: TRBD1
j_gene: TRBJ1-2

CDR3nt: TGTGCCAGCAGTTTCCGGGACGGGACTTATGGTACGCAGTATTTT
CDR3aa: CASSFRDGTYGTQYF
abundance: once
v_gene: TRBV27
d_gene: -
j_gene: TRBJ2-3

CDR3nt: TGCAGCGTGGTCAGGGGGACTAGCGGATACAATGAGCAGTTCTTC
CDR3aa: CSVVRGTSGYNEQFF
abundance: -
v_gene: TRBV29-1
d_gene: TRBD2
j_gene: TRBJ2-1

CDR3nt: TGCGCCAGCAGCTTCCAGTCTAGCGGCACAGATACGCAGTATTTT
CDR3aa: CASSFQSSGTDTQYF
abundance: -
v_gene: TRBV5-1
d_gene: -
j_gene: TRBJ2-3

CDR3nt: TGTGCCAGCAGCTTAGCCCCCAGGGCCTACGAGCAGTACTTC
CDR3aa: CASSLAPRAYEQYF
abundance: -
v_gene: TRBV7-8
d_gene: -
j_gene: TRBJ2-7

CDR3nt: TGCGCCAGCAGCTTAACCCAGGGAATCGATGAGCAGTTCTTC
CDR3aa: CASSLTQGIDEQFF
abundance: -
v_gene: TRBV5-1
d_gene: -
j_gene: TRBJ2-1

CDR3nt: TGTGCCAGCAGTTTAGGCGGGGGATCCTACAATGAGCAGTTCTTC
CDR3aa: CASSLGGGSYNEQFF
abundance: -
v_gene: TRBV28
d_gene: TRBD2
j_gene: TRBJ2-1

CDR3nt: TGTGCCAGCAGCCCTTGGCGCAGGACTGAAGCTTTCTTT
CDR3aa: CASSPWRRTEAFF
abundance: -
v_gene: TRBV6-5
d_gene: -
j_gene: TRBJ1-1

CDR3nt: TGTGCCAGCAGTTTGGGAAGGGGGCCCCAGCATTTT
CDR3aa: CASSLGRGPQHF
abundance: -
v_gene: TRBV27
d_gene: -
j_gene: TRBJ1-5

CDR3nt: TGTGCCAGCAGTTTCTGGCAGGGGTCAGCCGGGGAGCTGTTTTTT
CDR3aa: CASSFWQGSAGELFF
abundance: once
v_gene: TRBV28
d_gene: -
j_gene: TRBJ2-2

CDR3nt: TGTGCCAGCAGCTTGGGGCGGGAATGGGAGACCCAGTACTTC
CDR3aa: CASSLGREWETQYF
abundance: -
v_gene: TRBV5-4
d_gene: -
j_gene: TRBJ2-5

CDR3nt: TGTGCCAGCAGCGGATTAGCGGCCGAGCAGTACTTC
CDR3aa: CASSGLAAEQYF
abundance: -
v_gene: TRBV7-9
d_gene: -
j_gene: TRBJ2-7

CDR3nt: TGTGCCAGCAGTGGACAGGGAGGATTGGCTAATGAAAAACTGTTTTTT
CDR3aa: CASSGQGGLANEKLFF
abundance: -
v_gene: TRBV2
d_gene: TRBD1
j_gene: TRBJ1-4

CDR3nt: TGTGCCAGCAGCTCGACGACTCATTATGGCTACACCTTC
CDR3aa: CASSSTTHYGYTF
abundance: -
v_gene: TRBV5-6
d_gene: -
j_gene: TRBJ1-2

CDR3nt: TGTGCCTGGAGTGTACGGGCTAGCGGGAGGAGAGATACGCAGTATTTT
CDR3aa: CAWSVRASGRRDTQYF
abundance: -
v_gene: TRBV30
d_gene: TRBD2
j_gene: TRBJ2-3

CDR3nt: TGTGCCAGCAGCCAACAGGGGAACGATTACGAGCAGTACTTC
CDR3aa: CASSQQGNDYEQYF
abundance: -
v_gene: TRBV16
d_gene: -
j_gene: TRBJ2-7

CDR3nt: TGTGCCAGCAGCTCGGACAGCTCCTACGAGCAGTACTTC
CDR3aa: CASSSDSSYEQYF
abundance: -
v_gene: TRBV11-2
d_gene: -
j_gene: TRBJ2-7

CDR3nt: TGTGCCAGCTCACCGTTCGGAGTCTCTGGAAACACCATATATTTT
CDR3aa: CASSPFGVSGNTIYF
abundance: -
v_gene: TRBV18
d_gene: -
j_gene: TRBJ1-3

CDR3nt: TGTGCCAGCAGCTTGGCAGGGGGTTATGTCTACACCTTC
CDR3aa: CASSLAGGYVYTF
abundance: -
v_gene: TRBV5-4
d_gene: TRBD1
j_gene: TRBJ1-2

CDR3nt: TGTGCCAGCATTTCACAGGCCTACGAGCAGTACTTC
CDR3aa: CASISQAYEQYF
abundance: few
v_gene: TRBV2
d_gene: -
j_gene: TRBJ2-7

CDR3nt: TGTGCCAGCAGCTTAGCGTCTTCCTCTTATGGCTACACCTTC
CDR3aa: CASSLASSSYGYTF
abundance: -
v_gene: TRBV7-9
d_gene: -
j_gene: TRBJ1-2